This TCR beta chain is drawn from a study of blood T cell repertoires in COVID-19. Turning to the study itself: Whether acute or convalescent, the COVID-19 samples came from the United States, Italy and Spain. In each case, the material was cDNA or gDNA derived from T cells, B-cell-depleted T cells, or PBMCs.

Generated by immunoSEQ multiplex PCR, the TCRdb table keeps only in-frame clones and is missing some. The sample shows fewer than 200,000 clones, approximately 82% of them seen only once. The CDR3 extends over 16 amino acids. Germline CDR1 is PRHDT and CDR2 is FYEKMQ (reference sequence). With V trimmed by 4 bases and J by 5 bases, 12 bases remained unmatched. Residents of about two dozen US areas, aged about 18 to 95 years, made up the participants. This clone occurred a few times. This chain uses TRBV13 with TRBJ1-2; 8 nucleotides match TRBD1. The sequence derives from a woman aged 50 to 60 who had recovered from COVID-19. The sample consisted of PBMCs or T cells enriched from blood (not recorded which). CDR3: CASSSTGQGLRYGYTF. Written as DNA, the CDR3 is TGTGCCAGCAGCTCCACCGGACAGGGCCTTCGATATGGCTACACCTTC.